A selection of T cell receptor beta chains follows, all from one sample in a study of Ad26.COV2.S vaccination and SARS-CoV-2 variants. TCRdb's copy holds only in-frame clones and misses some; the assay was immunoSEQ multiplex PCR. The table records approximately 250,000 clones, around 90% of them present only once. This material consisted of peripheral blood, taken in a trial of Ad26.COV2.S vaccine versus placebo. These TCRs come from a person aged 18-60 years who received the Ad26.COV2.S COVID-19 vaccine or a placebo. Both conserved end residues are trimmed from each CDR3. Size tells how often a clone was seen (once, few, many) or the class of an expanded clone, and some rows leave it out.

v_gene: TRBV5-4; abundance: -; CDR3aa: ASSLAGTDTRSSYEQY
v_gene: TRBV19; abundance: -; CDR3aa: ASSPPRFFSAGRSGNTIY
v_gene: TRBV19; abundance: -; CDR3aa: ATAPGRTTYEQY
v_gene: TRBV4-1; abundance: -; CDR3aa: ASSQDRGRLTRNTIY
v_gene: TRBV25-1; abundance: -; CDR3aa: ASSAVRTGMTDTQY
v_gene: TRBV6-5; abundance: -; CDR3aa: ASTSPGGHYGYT
v_gene: TRBV11-2; abundance: once; CDR3aa: ASSPGGAGRRQETQY
v_gene: TRBV27; abundance: -; CDR3aa: ASSSSGVLHQPQH
v_gene: TRBV4-3; abundance: -; CDR3aa: ASSQDYGGNGYT
v_gene: TRBV7-9; abundance: -; CDR3aa: ASSSGGETQY
v_gene: TRBV14; abundance: -; CDR3aa: ASSQYGRATGELF
v_gene: TRBV19; abundance: -; CDR3aa: ASSTSAAGPTDTQY
v_gene: TRBV19; abundance: once; CDR3aa: ASRVSGLNTEAF
v_gene: TRBV30; abundance: once; CDR3aa: AWSVNLMNTEAF
v_gene: TRBV4-1; abundance: -; CDR3aa: ASTQEGLVVGDQPQH
v_gene: TRBV18; abundance: -; CDR3aa: ASSPRISHGEKLF
v_gene: TRBV9; abundance: -; CDR3aa: ASSLAGVGTEAF
v_gene: TRBV2; abundance: once; CDR3aa: ASRGRQLTNEKLF
v_gene: TRBV6-9; abundance: -; CDR3aa: ASSPLPGLAGNTSTDTQY
v_gene: TRBV5-6; abundance: -; CDR3aa: ASSLLGRNYGYT
v_gene: TRBV7-2; abundance: -; CDR3aa: ASSPRTGGSGNTIY
v_gene: TRBV15; abundance: -; CDR3aa: ATSEYRGTNEKLF
v_gene: TRBV5-5; abundance: -; CDR3aa: ASSWRVGGRKGPDTQY
v_gene: TRBV9; abundance: -; CDR3aa: ASSVAGGATEQY
v_gene: TRBV19; abundance: once; CDR3aa: ASRLTGGPYNEQF
v_gene: TRBV18; abundance: -; CDR3aa: ASSPSEGNTIY
v_gene: TRBV4-3; abundance: -; CDR3aa: ASSQDSAGFNEQF
v_gene: TRBV19; abundance: -; CDR3aa: ASSWVDSSNQPQH
v_gene: TRBV5-1; abundance: -; CDR3aa: ASSLGSNYGYT
v_gene: TRBV3-1/TRBV3-2; abundance: -; CDR3aa: ASTLVGYGTGELF
v_gene: TRBV6-4; abundance: few; CDR3aa: ASSAQGSGDTEAF
v_gene: TRBV27; abundance: -; CDR3aa: ASSAFGVDYEQY
v_gene: TRBV6-2/TRBV6-3; abundance: few; CDR3aa: ASIPSGQPNTEAF
v_gene: TRBV5-1; abundance: -; CDR3aa: ASSAGGFSYNEQF
v_gene: TRBV9; abundance: -; CDR3aa: ASSVGPGNQETQY
v_gene: TRBV30; abundance: -; CDR3aa: AWGQWNTEAF
v_gene: TRBV7-9; abundance: once; CDR3aa: ASSPTYPGPYEQY
v_gene: TRBV7-2; abundance: once; CDR3aa: ASSDGTSGVQETQY
v_gene: TRBV7-9; abundance: -; CDR3aa: ASSQQGATEAF
v_gene: TRBV5-7; abundance: -; CDR3aa: ASSVRTGTQGTNEKLF
v_gene: TRBV6-5; abundance: once; CDR3aa: ASRASWAANYGYT
v_gene: TRBV4-2; abundance: -; CDR3aa: ASSRDQSSGNTIY
v_gene: TRBV21-1; abundance: -; CDR3aa: ASSKTSGSVYEQF
v_gene: TRBV12-3/TRBV12-4; abundance: -; CDR3aa: ASRRKREAF
v_gene: TRBV5-6; abundance: -; CDR3aa: ASSLRGQNSPLH
v_gene: TRBV2; abundance: few; CDR3aa: ASSGAVNTGELF
v_gene: TRBV4-3; abundance: -; CDR3aa: ASSQVLGNEAF
v_gene: TRBV11-1; abundance: once; CDR3aa: ASSLNVGGQGDTQY
v_gene: TRBV25-1; abundance: -; CDR3aa: ASSLAGMGEQF
v_gene: TRBV3-1/TRBV3-2; abundance: -; CDR3aa: ASTQGQRNTGELF
v_gene: TRBV2; abundance: -; CDR3aa: AISRQGNHQPQH
v_gene: TRBV5-6; abundance: -; CDR3aa: ASSLATRGADTEAF
v_gene: TRBV6-6; abundance: -; CDR3aa: ASRSPGRGEKLF
v_gene: TRBV4-3; abundance: -; CDR3aa: ASSQDEGRTQY
v_gene: TRBV6-5; abundance: -; CDR3aa: ASSSTSGGVRGEQF
v_gene: TRBV24-1; abundance: -; CDR3aa: ATSDFGRGTDTQY
v_gene: TRBV7-2; abundance: -; CDR3aa: ASSLSVRRGRYNEQF
v_gene: TRBV30; abundance: -; CDR3aa: AWGQVSSYNSPLH
v_gene: TRBV29-1; abundance: -; CDR3aa: SVAGGSGANVLT